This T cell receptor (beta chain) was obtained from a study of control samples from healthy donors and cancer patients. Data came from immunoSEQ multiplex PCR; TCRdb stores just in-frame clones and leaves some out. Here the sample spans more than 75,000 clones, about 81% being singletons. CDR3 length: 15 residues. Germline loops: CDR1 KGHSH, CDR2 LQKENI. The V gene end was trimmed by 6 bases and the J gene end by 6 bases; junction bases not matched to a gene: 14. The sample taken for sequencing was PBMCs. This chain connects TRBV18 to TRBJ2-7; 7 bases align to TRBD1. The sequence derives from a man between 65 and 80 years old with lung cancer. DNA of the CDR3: TGTGCCAGCTCTGCTCCGGGACAGTTTGACAGCGAGCAGTACTTC. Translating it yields CASSAPGQFDSEQYF.